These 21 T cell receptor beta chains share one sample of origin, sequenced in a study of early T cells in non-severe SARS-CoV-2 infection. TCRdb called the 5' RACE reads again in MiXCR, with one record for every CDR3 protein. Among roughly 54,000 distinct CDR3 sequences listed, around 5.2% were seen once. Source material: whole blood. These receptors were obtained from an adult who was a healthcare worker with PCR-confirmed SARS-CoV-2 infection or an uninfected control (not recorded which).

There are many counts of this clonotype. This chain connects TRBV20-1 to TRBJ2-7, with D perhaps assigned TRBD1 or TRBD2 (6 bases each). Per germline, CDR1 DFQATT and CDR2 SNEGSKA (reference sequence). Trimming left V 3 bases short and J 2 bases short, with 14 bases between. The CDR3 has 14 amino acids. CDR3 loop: CSARRGGLPYEQYF. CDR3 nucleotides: TGCAGTGCTAGGCGTGGGGGGCTCCCCTACGAGCAGTACTTC.

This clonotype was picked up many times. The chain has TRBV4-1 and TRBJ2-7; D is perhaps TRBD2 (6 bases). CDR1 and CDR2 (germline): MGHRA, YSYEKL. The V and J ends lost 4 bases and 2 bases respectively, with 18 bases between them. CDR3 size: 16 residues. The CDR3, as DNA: TGCGCCAGCAGCCGGGGGGAGGCAGGGTTAGCCTACGAGCAGTACTTC. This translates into CASSRGEAGLAYEQYF.

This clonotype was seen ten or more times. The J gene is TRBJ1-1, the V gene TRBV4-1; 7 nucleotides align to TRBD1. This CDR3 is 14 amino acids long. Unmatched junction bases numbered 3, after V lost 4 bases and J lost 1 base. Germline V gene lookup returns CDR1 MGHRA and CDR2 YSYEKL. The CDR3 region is CASSRRTGNTEAFF. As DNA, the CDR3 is TGCGCCAGCAGCCGCCGGACAGGGAACACTGAAGCTTTCTTT.

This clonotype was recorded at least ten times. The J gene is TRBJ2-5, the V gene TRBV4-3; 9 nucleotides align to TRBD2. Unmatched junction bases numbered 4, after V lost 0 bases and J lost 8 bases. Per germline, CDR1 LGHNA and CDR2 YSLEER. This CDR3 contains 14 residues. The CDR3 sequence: CASSQDMTSGTQYF. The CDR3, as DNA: TGCGCCAGCAGCCAAGATATGACTAGCGGTACCCAGTACTTC.

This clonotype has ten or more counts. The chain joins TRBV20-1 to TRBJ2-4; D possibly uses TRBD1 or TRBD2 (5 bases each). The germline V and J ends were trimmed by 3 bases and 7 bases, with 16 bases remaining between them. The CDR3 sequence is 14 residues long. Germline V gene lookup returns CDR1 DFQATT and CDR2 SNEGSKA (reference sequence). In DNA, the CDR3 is TGCAGTGCTAGGGGAGAGGGGACGGTGAACATTCAGTACTTC. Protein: CSARGEGTVNIQYF.

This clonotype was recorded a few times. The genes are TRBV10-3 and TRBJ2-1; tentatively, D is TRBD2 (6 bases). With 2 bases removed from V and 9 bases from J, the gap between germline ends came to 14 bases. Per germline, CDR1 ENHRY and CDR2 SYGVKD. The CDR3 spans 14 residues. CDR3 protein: CAISETSPLGEQFF. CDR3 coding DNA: TGTGCCATCAGTGAGACTAGCCCACTTGGTGAGCAGTTCTTC.

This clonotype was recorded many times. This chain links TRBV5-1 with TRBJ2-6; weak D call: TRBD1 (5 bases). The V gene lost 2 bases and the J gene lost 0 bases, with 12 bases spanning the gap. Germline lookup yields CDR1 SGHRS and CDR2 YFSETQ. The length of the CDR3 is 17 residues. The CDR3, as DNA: TGCGCCAGCAGCTTTTCCGACAGATTCTCTGGGGCCAACGTCCTGACTTTC. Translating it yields CASSFSDRFSGANVLTF.

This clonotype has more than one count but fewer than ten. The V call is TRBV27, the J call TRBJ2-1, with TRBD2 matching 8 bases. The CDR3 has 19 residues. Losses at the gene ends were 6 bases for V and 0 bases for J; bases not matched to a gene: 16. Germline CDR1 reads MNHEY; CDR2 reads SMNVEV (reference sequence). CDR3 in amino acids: CASSPEFPVSGISYNEQFF. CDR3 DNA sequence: TGTGCCAGCAGCCCGGAGTTCCCCGTTAGCGGGATCTCCTACAATGAGCAGTTCTTC.

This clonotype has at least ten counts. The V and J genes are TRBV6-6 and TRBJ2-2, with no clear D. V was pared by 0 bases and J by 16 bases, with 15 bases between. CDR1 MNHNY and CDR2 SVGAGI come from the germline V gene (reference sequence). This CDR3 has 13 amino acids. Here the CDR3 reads CASSYSRVPPPFF. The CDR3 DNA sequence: TGTGCCAGCAGTTACTCCCGGGTGCCACCCCCGTTTTTT.

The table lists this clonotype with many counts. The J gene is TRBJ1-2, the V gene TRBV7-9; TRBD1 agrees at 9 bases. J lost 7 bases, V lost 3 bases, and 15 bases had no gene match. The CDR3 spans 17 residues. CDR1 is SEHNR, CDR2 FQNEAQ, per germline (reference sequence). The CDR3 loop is CASSLVSGTGNAPGYTF. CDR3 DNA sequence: TGTGCCAGCAGCTTGGTCAGCGGGACAGGGAATGCTCCTGGCTACACCTTC. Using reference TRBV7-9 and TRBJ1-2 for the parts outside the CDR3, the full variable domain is DTGVSQNPRHKITKRGQNVTFRCDPISEHNRLYWYRQTLGQGPEFLTYFQNEAQLEKSRLLSDRFSAERPKGSFSTLEIQRTEQGDSAMYLCASSLVSGTGNAPGYTFGSGTRLTVV.

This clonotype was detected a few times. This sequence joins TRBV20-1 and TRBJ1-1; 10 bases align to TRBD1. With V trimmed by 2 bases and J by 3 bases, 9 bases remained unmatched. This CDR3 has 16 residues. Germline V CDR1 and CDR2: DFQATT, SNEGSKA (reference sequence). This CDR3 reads CSARSGTGERYTEAFF. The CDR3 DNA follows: TGCAGTGCTAGATCAGGGACAGGGGAAAGATACACTGAAGCTTTCTTT.

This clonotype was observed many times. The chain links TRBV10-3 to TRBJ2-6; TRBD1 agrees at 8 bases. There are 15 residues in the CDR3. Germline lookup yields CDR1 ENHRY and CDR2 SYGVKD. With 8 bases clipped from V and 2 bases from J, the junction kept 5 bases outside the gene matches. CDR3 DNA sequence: TGTGCCATCGGCCAGGGGGCCCCTGGGGCCAACGTCCTGACTTTC. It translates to CAIGQGAPGANVLTF.

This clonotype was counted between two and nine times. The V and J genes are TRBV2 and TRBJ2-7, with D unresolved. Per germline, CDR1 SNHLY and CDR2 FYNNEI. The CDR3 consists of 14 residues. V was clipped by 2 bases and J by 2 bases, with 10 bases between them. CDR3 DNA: TGTGCCAGCAGTGAAAATGGGCAGACCTACGAGCAGTACTTC. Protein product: CASSENGQTYEQYF.

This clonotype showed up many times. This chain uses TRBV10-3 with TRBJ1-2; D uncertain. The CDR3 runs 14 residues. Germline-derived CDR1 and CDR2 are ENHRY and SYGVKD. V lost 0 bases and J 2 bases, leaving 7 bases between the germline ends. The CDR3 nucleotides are TGTGCCATCAGTGAGTCTGGCGGCAACTATGGCTACACCTTC. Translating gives CAISESGGNYGYTF.

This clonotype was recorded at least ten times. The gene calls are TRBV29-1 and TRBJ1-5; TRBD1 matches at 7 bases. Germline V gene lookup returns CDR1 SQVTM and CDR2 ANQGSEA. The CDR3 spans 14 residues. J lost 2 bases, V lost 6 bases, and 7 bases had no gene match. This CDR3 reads CSVVQGSGNQPQHF. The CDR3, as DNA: TGCAGCGTAGTACAGGGGTCGGGCAATCAGCCCCAGCATTTT.

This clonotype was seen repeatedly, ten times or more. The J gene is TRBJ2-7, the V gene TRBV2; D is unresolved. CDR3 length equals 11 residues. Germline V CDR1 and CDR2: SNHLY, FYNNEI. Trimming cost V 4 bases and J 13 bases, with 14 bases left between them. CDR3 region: CASSVLQAQYF. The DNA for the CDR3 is TGTGCCAGCAGTGTGCTCCAGGCCCAATACTTC.

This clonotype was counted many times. CDR3 in amino acids: CASSQNREDTQYF. The CDR3 coding sequence is TGTGCCAGCTCACAAAACAGGGAAGATACGCAGTATTTT. This rearrangement joins TRBV18 to TRBJ2-3; D is possibly TRBD1 (6 bases). Trimming shortened V by 4 bases and J by 5 bases, and 10 bases separated the two germline ends. Germline lookup yields CDR1 KGHSH and CDR2 LQKENI. The CDR3 is 13 residues long.

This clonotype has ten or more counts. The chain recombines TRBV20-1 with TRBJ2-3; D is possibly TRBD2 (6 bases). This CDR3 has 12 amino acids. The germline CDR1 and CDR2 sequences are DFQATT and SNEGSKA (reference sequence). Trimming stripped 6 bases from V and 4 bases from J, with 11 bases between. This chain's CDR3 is CSATGVSDTQYF. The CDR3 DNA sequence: TGCAGTGCGACGGGAGTCTCAGATACGCAGTATTTT.

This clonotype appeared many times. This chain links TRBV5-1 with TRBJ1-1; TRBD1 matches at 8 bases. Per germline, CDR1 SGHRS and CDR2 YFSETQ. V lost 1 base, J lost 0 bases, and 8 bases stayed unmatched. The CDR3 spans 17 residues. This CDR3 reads CASSLPQGDSLNTEAFF. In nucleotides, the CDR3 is TGCGCCAGCAGCTTGCCACAGGGGGACAGCTTGAACACTGAAGCTTTCTTT. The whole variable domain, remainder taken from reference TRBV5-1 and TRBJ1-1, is KAGVTQTPRYLIKTRGQQVTLSCSPISGHRSVSWYQQTPGQGLQFLFEYFSETQRNKGNFPGRFSGRQFSNSRSEMNVSTLELGDSALYLCASSLPQGDSLNTEAFFGQGTRLTVV.

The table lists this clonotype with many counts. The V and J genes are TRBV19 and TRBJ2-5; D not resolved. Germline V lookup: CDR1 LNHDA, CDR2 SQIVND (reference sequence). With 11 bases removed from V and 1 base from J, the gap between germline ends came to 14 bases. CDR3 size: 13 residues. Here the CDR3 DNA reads TGTGCCGTCGGTCCGAGCCTCCAAGAGACCCAGTACTTC. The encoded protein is CAVGPSLQETQYF.

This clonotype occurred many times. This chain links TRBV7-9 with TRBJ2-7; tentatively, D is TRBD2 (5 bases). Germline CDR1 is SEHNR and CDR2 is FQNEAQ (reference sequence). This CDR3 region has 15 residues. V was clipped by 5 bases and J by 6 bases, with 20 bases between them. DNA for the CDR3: TGTGCCAGCAGCCTGTCCGAGAGGGCGATGGGCGAGCAGTACTTC. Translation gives CASSLSERAMGEQYF.